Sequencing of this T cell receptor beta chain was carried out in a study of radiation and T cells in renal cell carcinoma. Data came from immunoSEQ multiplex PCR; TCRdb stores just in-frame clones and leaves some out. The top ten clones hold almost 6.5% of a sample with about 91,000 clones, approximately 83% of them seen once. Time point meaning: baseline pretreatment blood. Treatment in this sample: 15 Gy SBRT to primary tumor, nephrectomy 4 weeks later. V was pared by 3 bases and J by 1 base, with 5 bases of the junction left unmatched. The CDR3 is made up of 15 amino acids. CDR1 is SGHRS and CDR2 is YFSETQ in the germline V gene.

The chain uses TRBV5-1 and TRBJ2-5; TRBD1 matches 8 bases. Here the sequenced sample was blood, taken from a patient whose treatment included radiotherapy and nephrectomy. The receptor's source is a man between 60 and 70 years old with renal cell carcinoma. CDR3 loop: CASSSQTGAQETQYF. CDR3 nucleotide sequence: TGCGCCAGCAGCTCCCAGACAGGGGCCCAAGAGACCCAGTACTTC.